This T cell receptor (beta chain) appears in the sequencing data of a study of human T cells and chemical hapten exposure. Looking at the study overall: Slight volume differences across pooled libraries mainly accounted for varying per-sample TCR yields.

This clonotype was detected a few times. The antigen is undetermined. The time point was: pre-sensitization, week 0. The treatment denotes: therapeutic diphenylcyclopropenone sensitization with weekly scalp DPC. Extraction of total RNA was performed on unfractionated whole blood. The V segment lost 0 bases and the J segment 3 bases; nucleotides outside the gene matches: 5. The CDR3 runs 17 residues. Germline-derived CDR1 and CDR2 are KGHSH and LQKENI. Study outcomes and limitations: No alteration of TCRs above 1 in 1000 frequency was seen with DPC sensitization. The study found expanded TCRs formed significantly more large CDR3 similarity clusters than controls.

TCRdb re-derived calls from the RACE reads in MiXCR, one entry per CDR3 protein. Seen here are 150,000 to 200,000 distinct CDR3 sequences, approximately 31% observed once, and the top ten hold roughly 3%. The source was whole blood, collected in connection with sensitization to the hapten diphenylcyclopropenone (DPC). This receptor was taken from a woman in her 30s with alopecia areata. Some clones in this sample may be carry-over from other donors' samples. The V call is TRBV18, the J call TRBJ2-3; TRBD2 matches at 11 bases. The CDR3 region is CASSPPSSGGRTDTQYF. The CDR3 nucleotides read TGTGCCAGCTCACCACCGTCTAGCGGGGGGAGGACAGATACGCAGTATTTT.